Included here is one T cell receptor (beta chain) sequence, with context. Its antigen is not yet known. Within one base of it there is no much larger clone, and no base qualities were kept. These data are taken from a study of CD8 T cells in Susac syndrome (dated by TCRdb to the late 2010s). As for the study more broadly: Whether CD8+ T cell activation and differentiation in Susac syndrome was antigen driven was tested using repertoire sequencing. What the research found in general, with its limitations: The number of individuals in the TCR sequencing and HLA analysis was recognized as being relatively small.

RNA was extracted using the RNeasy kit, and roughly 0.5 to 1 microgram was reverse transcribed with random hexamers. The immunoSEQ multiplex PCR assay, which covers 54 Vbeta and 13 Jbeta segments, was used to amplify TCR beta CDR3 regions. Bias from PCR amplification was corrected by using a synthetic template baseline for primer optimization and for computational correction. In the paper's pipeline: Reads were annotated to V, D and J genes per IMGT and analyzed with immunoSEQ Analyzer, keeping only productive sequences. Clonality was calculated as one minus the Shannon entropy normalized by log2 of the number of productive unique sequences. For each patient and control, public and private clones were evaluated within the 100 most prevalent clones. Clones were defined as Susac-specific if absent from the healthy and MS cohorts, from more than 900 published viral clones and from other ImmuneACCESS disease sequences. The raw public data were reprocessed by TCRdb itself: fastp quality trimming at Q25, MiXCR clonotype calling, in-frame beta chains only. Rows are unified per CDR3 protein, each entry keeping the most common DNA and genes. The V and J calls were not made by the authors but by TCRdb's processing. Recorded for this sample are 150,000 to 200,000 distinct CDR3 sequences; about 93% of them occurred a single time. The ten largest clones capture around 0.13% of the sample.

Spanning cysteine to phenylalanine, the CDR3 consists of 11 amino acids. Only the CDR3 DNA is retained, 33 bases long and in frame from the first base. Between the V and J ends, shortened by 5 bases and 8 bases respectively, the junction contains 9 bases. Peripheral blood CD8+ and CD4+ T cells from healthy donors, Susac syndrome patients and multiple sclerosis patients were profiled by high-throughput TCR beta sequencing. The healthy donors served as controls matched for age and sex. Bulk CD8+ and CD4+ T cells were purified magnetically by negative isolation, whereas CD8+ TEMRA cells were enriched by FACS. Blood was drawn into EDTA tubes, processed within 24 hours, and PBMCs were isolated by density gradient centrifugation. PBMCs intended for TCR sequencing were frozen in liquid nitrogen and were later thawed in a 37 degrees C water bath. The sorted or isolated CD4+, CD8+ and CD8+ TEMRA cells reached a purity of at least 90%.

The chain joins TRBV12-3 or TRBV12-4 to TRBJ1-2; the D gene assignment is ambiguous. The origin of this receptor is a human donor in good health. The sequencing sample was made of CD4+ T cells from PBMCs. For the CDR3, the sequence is CASSRKMGYTF. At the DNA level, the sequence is TGTGCCAGCAGTCGTAAAATGGGCTACACCTTC.